The clone carrying this T cell receptor beta chain appeared a few times. Its target is unknown. These data belong to a study of regulatory T cells in long-lasting Graves disease. According to the study, TCR beta libraries were built with iRepertoire HTBI primers and CDR3-region Arm-PCR. Each CDR3 protein gets one entry after TCRdb re-called the multiplex PCR reads with MiXCR. The sample consists of roughly 500,000 distinct CDR3 sequences, less than 25% of them appearing once. This sample's time point: persistent/refractory GD, antithyroid drugs over 5 years with positive TRAb. With RNA extracted from PBMCs as input, the TCR library was made. Study results and caveats: Persistent disease was characterized by preferential usage of TRBV28, TRBJ1-2 and TRBJ2-5. Sampling was limited to peripheral blood rather than thyroid tissue.

The CDR3 is 13 amino acids. V lost 1 base and J 2 bases, leaving 9 bases between the germline ends. Germline CDR1 is GTSNPN and CDR2 is SVGIG (reference sequence). The specimen was peripheral blood mononuclear cells (PBMCs), collected when the disease was refractory, from a patient treated with antithyroid drugs. V is TRBV30 and J is TRBJ2-7; a possible D gene is TRBD1 (6 bases). The TCR was taken from a female donor with Graves disease. The CDR3 sequence is CAWSATGAYEQYF. The CDR3 DNA reads as TGTGCCTGGAGTGCGACAGGAGCCTACGAGCAGTACTTC.